One T cell receptor beta chain is described in this entry. Profiling relied on immunoSEQ multiplex PCR, and the TCRdb table lists in-frame clones only, not all of them. The table shows about 180,000 clones, with nearly 90% occurring only once. These data are taken from a study of blood T cell repertoires in COVID-19. As for the study in general: COVID-19 samples collected from the United States, Italy and Spain covered acute and convalescent phases. The cDNA or gDNA used as material had been derived from T cells, B-cell-depleted T cells, or PBMCs.

This CDR3 comprises 15 residues. V lost 3 bases and J 0 bases, leaving 9 bases between the germline ends. The V gene's germline CDR1 is SNHLY and CDR2 FYNNEI. Donors were grouped by their self-reported clinical history. The chain employs TRBV2 and TRBJ1-5; D might be TRBD1 (5 bases). Specimen: PBMCs or T cells enriched from blood (not recorded which). The clonotype was recovered from a woman in her thirties or forties with acute COVID-19. The CDR3 region has the DNA TGTGCCAGCAGTGAGGCGGGGGATAGCAATCAGCCCCAGCATTTT. Its protein product is CASSEAGDSNQPQHF.